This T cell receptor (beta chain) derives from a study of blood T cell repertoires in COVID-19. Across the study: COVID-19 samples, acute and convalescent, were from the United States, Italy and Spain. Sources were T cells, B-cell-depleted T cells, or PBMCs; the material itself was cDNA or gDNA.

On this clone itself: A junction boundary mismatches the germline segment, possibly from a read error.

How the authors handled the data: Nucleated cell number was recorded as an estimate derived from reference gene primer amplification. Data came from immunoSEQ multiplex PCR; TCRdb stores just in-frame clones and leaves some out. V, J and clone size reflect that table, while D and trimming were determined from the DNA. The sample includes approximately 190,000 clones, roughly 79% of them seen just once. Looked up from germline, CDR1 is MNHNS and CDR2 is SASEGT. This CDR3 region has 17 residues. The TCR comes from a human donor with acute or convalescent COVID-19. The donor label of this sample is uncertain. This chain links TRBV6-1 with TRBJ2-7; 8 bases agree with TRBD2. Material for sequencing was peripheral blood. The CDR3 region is CASSEVFGGRPSYEQYF. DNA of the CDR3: TGTGCCAGCAGCGAAGTTTTTGGCGGGAGGCCCTCCTACGAGCAGTACTTC.